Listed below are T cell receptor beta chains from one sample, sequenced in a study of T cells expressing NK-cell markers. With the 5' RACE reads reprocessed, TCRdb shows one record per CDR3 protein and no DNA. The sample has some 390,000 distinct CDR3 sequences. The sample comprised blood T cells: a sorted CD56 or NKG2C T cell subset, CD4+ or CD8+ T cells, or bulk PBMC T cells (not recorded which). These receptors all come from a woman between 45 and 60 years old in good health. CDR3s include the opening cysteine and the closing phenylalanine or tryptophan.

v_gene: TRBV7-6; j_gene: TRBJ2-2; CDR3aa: CASSRGSTSGRAVGELFF
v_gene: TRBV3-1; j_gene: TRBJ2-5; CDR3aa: CASSQDGQGRWETQYF
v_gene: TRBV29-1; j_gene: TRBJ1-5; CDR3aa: CSVAEPTGTGGTWNQPQHF
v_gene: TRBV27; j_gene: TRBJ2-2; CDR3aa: CASSLMARANTGELFF
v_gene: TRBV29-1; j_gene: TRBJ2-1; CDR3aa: CSVGGDRLSSYNEQFF
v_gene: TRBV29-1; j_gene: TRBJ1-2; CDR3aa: CSVEDHSPWEYSYGYTF
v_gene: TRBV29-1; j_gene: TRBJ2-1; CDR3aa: CSVALAGVSGEQFF
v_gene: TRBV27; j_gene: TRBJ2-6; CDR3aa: CASSFAGAMGTSGANVLTF
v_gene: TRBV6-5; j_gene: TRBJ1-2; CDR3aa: CASSYIKPTVYGYTF
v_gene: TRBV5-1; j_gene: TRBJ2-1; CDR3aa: CASSLTGLNYNEQFF
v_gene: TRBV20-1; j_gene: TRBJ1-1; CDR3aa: CSALAVLNTEAFF
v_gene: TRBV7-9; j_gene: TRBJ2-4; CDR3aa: CATNDRGRSKNIQYF
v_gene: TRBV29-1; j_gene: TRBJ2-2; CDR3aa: CSVSSRLAPTGELFF
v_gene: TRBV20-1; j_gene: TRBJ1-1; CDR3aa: CSARVPARTEAFF
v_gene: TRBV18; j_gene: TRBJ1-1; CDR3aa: CASIPTAMNTEAFF
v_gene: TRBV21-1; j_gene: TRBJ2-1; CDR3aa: CARGREAPYNEQFF
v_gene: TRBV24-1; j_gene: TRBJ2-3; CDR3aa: CATSEVQGMGTDTQYF
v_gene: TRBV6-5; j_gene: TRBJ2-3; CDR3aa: CASSYRGPGADTQYF
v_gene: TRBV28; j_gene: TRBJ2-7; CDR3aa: CASSLTGDSYEQYF
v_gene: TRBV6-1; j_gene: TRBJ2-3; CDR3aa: CASGSRLAGGDTQYF
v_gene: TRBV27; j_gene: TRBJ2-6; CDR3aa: CASSRTAGANVLTF
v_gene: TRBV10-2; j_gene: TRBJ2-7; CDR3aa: CAFGTPYEQYF
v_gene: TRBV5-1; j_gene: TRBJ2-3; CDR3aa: CASSPTPADTQYF
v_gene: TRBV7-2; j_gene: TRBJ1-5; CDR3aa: CASRMEGSNQPQHF
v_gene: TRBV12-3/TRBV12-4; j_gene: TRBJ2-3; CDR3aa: CASSFESRNTDTQYF
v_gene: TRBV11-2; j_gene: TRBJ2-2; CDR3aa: CASSFPRTGSPGELFF
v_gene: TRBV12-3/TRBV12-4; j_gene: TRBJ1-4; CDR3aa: CASRDPGDEKLFF
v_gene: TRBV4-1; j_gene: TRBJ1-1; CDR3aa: CASSQGGDRRGSQAFF
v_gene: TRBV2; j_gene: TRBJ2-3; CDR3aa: CATRQDRGLTDTQYF
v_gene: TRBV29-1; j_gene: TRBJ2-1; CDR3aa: CSVESGQWGNEQFF
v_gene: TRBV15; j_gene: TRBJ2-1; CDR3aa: CATSSGIESEQFF
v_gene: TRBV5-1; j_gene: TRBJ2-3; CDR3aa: CASSAGLVGSTDTQYF
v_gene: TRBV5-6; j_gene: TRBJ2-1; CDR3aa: CASSLPAGSSYNEQFF
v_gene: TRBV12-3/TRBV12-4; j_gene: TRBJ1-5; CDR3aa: CASSLRGQGGGQPQHF
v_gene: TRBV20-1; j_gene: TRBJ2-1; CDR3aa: CSARVGTSGRSNSYNEQFF
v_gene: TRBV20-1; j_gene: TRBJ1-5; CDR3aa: CSAPLGGHYSNQPQHF
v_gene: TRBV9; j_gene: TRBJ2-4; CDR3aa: CASSVGSFAKNIQYF
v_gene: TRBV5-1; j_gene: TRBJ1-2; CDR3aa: CASSFEGPVGGYTF
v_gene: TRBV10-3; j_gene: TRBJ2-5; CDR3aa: CAISDGGRWETQYF
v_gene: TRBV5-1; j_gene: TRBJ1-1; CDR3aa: CASSLVQGVVGTEAFF
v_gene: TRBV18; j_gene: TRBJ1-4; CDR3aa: CASSKTGPNNEKLFF
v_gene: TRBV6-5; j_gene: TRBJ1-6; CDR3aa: CASRAQGAASPLHF
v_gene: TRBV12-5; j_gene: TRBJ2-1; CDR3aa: CASGLGGRAEPPPEQFF
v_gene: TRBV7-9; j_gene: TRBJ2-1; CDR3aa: CASSSFGGLAANEQFF
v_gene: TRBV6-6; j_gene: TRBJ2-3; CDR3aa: CASRTSGKMADTQYF
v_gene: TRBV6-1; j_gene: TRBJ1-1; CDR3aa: CASSQFTGRTEAFF
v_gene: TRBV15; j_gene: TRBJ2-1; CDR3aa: CATSRDLKVAEQFF
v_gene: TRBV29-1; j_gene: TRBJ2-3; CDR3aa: CSVVIRVAQYF
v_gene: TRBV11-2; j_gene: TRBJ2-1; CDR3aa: CASSLGTHGTGPAEQFF
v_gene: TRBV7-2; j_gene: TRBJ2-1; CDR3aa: CASDRGENEQFF
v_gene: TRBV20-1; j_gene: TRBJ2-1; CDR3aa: CSASPRDGHNEQFF
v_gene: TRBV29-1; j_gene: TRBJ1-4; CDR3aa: CSVTGPEKLFF
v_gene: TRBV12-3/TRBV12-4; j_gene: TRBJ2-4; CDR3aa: CASSLGGGALKNIQYF
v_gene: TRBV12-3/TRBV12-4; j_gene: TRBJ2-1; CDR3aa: CASSWEGGSYNEQFF